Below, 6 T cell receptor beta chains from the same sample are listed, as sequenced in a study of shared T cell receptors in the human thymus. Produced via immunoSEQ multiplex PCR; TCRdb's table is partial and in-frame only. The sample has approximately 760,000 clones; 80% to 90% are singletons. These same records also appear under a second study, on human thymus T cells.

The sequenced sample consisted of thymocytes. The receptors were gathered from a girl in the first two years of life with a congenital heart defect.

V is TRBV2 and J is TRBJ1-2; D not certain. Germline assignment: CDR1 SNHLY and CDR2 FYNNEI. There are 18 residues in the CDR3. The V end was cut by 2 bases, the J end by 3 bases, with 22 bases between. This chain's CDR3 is CASSESKGSGGSDYGYTF. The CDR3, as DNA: TGTGCCAGCAGTGAAAGTAAGGGCAGCGGTGGGTCAGACTATGGCTACACCTTC.

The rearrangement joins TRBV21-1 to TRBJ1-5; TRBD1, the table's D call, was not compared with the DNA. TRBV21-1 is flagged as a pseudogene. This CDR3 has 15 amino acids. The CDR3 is CASNITGNSNQPQHF. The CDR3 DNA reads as TGTGCCAGCAACATAACAGGGAACAGCAATCAGCCCCAGCATTTT.

The CDR3 nucleotides are TGCGCCAGCAGCCAAGAGACTAGGACAGGCAAGGGTCAGGGCAATCAGCCCCAGCATTTT. This codes for CASSQETRTGKGQGNQPQHF. V usage is TRBV4-1 and J usage is TRBJ1-5, with 7 bases matching TRBD1. Germline CDR1 reads MGHRA; CDR2 reads YSYEKL. CDR3 size: 20 residues. The V segment lost 0 bases and the J segment 2 bases; nucleotides outside the gene matches: 16.

The CDR3 is CASSPVLNRGSYEQYF. For the CDR3, the DNA is TGTGCCAGCAGTCCCGTTTTGAACCGCGGTTCCTACGAGCAGTACTTC. The chain uses TRBV28 and TRBJ2-7; D gene ambiguous. CDR1 MDHEN and CDR2 SYDVKM come from the germline V gene. The CDR3 covers 16 residues. The V gene lost 5 bases and the J gene lost 1 base, with 18 bases spanning the gap.

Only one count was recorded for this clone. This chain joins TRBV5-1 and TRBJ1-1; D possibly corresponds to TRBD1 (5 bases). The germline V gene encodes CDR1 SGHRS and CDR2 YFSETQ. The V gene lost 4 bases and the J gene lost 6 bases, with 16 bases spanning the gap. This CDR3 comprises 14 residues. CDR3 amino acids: CASSEAGGDSEAFF. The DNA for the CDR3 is TGCGCCAGCAGCGAGGCTGGGGGGGACTCTGAAGCTTTCTTT.

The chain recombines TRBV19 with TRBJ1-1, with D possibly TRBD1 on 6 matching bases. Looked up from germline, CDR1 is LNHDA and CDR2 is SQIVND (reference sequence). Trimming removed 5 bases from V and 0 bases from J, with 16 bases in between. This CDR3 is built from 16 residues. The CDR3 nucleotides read TGTGCCAGTAGTGCCCAGGGGTTGGGCATGAACACTGAAGCTTTCTTT. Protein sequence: CASSAQGLGMNTEAFF.